This passage covers 16 T cell receptor beta chains from one sample sequenced in a study of blood T cells in healthy people across ages. The authors ran a second PCR of roughly 6 to 12 cycles using a sample-barcoded 5' primer and a J-beta primer mix. TCRdb used MiXCR to reprocess the 5' RACE reads, holding one entry per CDR3 protein. The table has under 850,000 distinct CDR3 sequences, roughly 34% seen once; the top ten hold approximately 12%. Sequenced: blood. The receptors derive from a man between 18 and 35 years old in good health.

This clonotype turned up a few times. Here the CDR3 DNA reads TGTGCCAGCAGTGAAACCCGAGATGGGGGCAACTCCTACGAGCAGTACTTC. Its protein is CASSETRDGGNSYEQYF. This chain links TRBV25-1 with TRBJ2-7, with D perhaps TRBD1 (6 bases). V was clipped by 2 bases and J by 0 bases, with 17 bases between them. The CDR3 spans 17 residues. The germline V gene has CDR1 MGHDK and CDR2 SYGVNS.

This clonotype was observed a handful of times. This chain joins TRBV12-3 or TRBV12-4 and TRBJ1-5; D may be TRBD1 (5 bases). The CDR3 is 15 amino acids. V was trimmed by 2 bases and J by 2 bases, leaving 10 bases between them. The CDR3 nucleotides read TGTGCCAGCAGTTTACCGGGGACTCGCAATCAGCCCCAGCATTTT. Encoded protein: CASSLPGTRNQPQHF.

The genes are TRBV14 and TRBJ1-1, with a tentative D call TRBD1 (5 bases). The CDR3 covers 14 residues. Trimming took off 5 bases at V and 2 bases at J, with 12 bases between the two ends. Germline V gives CDR1 SGHDN, CDR2 FVKESK. The CDR3 DNA reads as TGTGCCAGCAGCGGGGCAGGGCTCAACACTGAAGCTTTCTTT. It encodes CASSGAGLNTEAFF.

The J gene is TRBJ1-1, the V gene TRBV20-1; TRBD1 might be the D (5 bases). The germline V gene has CDR1 DFQATT and CDR2 SNEGSKA (reference sequence). There are 15 residues in the CDR3. The V end was cut by 5 bases, the J end by 4 bases, with 20 bases between. DNA for the CDR3: TGCAGTGCTGGGCCGATGGGGGGGGTTAGCACTGAAGCTTTCTTT. This translates into CSAGPMGGVSTEAFF.

The chain is built from TRBV20-1 and TRBJ2-1; no reliable D call. The end of the DNA is better explained by TRBJ2-7, so the J call may be wrong. The germline gives CDR1 DFQATT, CDR2 SNEGSKA (reference sequence). This CDR3 is 12 amino acids long. The CDR3 here is CSARLSYNEQYF. The DNA for the CDR3 is TGCAGTGCTAGGCTATCCTACAATGAGCAGTACTTC.

At least ten counts were recorded for this clonotype. The chain uses TRBV29-1 and TRBJ2-3, with D perhaps TRBD1 (5 bases). V was trimmed by 7 bases and J by 0 bases, leaving 8 bases between them. The CDR3 is made up of 12 amino acids. Germline-derived CDR1 and CDR2 are SQVTM and ANQGSEA. CDR3 residues: CSDRQSTDTQYF. The CDR3 bases are TGCAGCGACCGACAGAGCACAGATACGCAGTATTTT.

This clonotype was seen a few times. The V gene is TRBV7-2, the J gene TRBJ1-1; TRBD1 might be the D (6 bases). This CDR3 is 13 amino acids long. Germline V gene data show CDR1 as SGHTA and CDR2 as FQGNSA. V lost 5 bases, J lost 8 bases, and 15 bases lay in between. DNA for the CDR3: TGTGCCAGCAGCGACCGAAGACAGGCCGAAGCTTTCTTT. It translates to CASSDRRQAEAFF.

CDR3 sequence reads: CASRWDRTLYNEQFF. The DNA of the CDR3 is TGTGCCAGCAGATGGGACAGGACTCTCTACAATGAGCAGTTCTTC. This chain links TRBV5-5 with TRBJ2-1; TRBD1 matches 8 bases. V was pared by 5 bases and J by 3 bases, with 7 bases of the junction left unmatched. The germline V gene has CDR1 SGHKS and CDR2 YYEKEE (reference sequence). The CDR3 consists of 15 residues.

This clonotype came up a few times. This rearrangement joins TRBV30 to TRBJ1-2; 7 bases line up with TRBD1. Germline CDR1 and CDR2: GTSNPN and SVGIG (reference sequence). The V and J ends lost 4 bases and 6 bases, in that order; junction bases with no gene match: 8. The CDR3 sequence is 13 residues long. CDR3 sequence (DNA): TGTGCCTGGATCCCAGGGGGATGGGATGGCTACACCTTC. Amino acids: CAWIPGGWDGYTF.

The chain employs TRBV20-1 and TRBJ2-4, with TRBD2 identical over 8 bases. Matching the DNA end better, TRBJ2-7 makes the J call doubtful. CDR1 DFQATT and CDR2 SNEGSKA come from the germline V gene (reference sequence). The CDR3 totals 15 residues. CDR3 coding DNA: TGCAGTGCTAGGGGTACGGCGGGGGGTACCTACGAGCAGTACTTC. This gives the protein CSARGTAGGTYEQYF.

This clonotype was seen a few times. The chain carries TRBV12-3 or TRBV12-4 and TRBJ2-5, with no clear D. Trimming stripped 6 bases from V and 1 base from J, with 15 bases between. This CDR3 contains 15 residues. CDR3 in DNA: TGTGCCAGCAGCACCCTTACAGATTTCCAAGAGACCCAGTACTTC. Residues: CASSTLTDFQETQYF.

The chain is built from TRBV7-2 and TRBJ2-1; TRBD1 matches at 7 bases. Germline lookup yields CDR1 SGHTA and CDR2 FQGNSA. The CDR3 is made up of 16 amino acids. J was trimmed by 6 bases and V by 5 bases; bases with no gene match: 13. CDR3 in amino acids: CASSRTPGQQLNEQFF. In DNA, the CDR3 is TGTGCCAGCAGCCGGACCCCGGGACAGCAACTCAATGAGCAGTTCTTC.

The V gene is TRBV5-4, the J gene TRBJ2-3; possibly TRBD1 for D (7 bases). The germline CDR1 and CDR2 sequences are SGHNT and YYREEE (reference sequence). CDR3 length equals 24 residues. V lost 4 bases and J 0 bases, leaving 39 bases between the germline ends. CDR3 DNA sequence: TGTGCCAGCAGCGGATTCCGGGACAGAGCCGAGGATAAGAAGGGGGGCTTCAGCACAGATACGCAGTATTTT. It translates to CASSGFRDRAEDKKGGFSTDTQYF. The full variable domain, completed using reference TRBV5-4 and TRBJ2-3, is ETGVTQSPTHLIKTRGQQVTLRCSSQSGHNTVSWYQQALGQGPQFIFQYYREEENGRGNFPPRFSGLQFPNYSSELNVNALELDDSALYLCASSGFRDRAEDKKGGFSTDTQYFGPGTRLTVL.

The V gene is TRBV25-1, the J gene TRBJ2-1; perhaps TRBD2 as D (5 bases). The J call may be faulty, since TRBJ2-7 better matches the DNA end. This CDR3 has 14 amino acids. Germline loops: CDR1 MGHDK, CDR2 SYGVNS. The CDR3 nucleotides read TGTGCCAGCAGGGGCCGGGGAGTCTACAATGAGCAGTACTTC. It codes for CASRGRGVYNEQYF.

The J gene is TRBJ2-1, the V gene TRBV4-2, with 8 bases lining up with TRBD2. The CDR3 is 16 amino acids. The germline V gene has CDR1 LGHNA and CDR2 YNFKEQ. Trimming at V came to 3 bases and at J to 7 bases, leaving 11 bases not matched to a gene. CDR3 residues: CASSHYSGGAANEQFF. The CDR3, as DNA: TGTGCCAGCAGCCATTACTCGGGGGGGGCAGCGAATGAGCAGTTCTTC.

V usage is TRBV12-3 or TRBV12-4 and J usage is TRBJ1-2; D remains unclear. Trimming removed 6 bases from V and 8 bases from J, with 16 bases in between. This CDR3 is 13 amino acids long. DNA for the CDR3: TGTGCCAGCAGCCCAAGCGCCGCGACGGGCTACACCTTC. This encodes CASSPSAATGYTF.